These T cell receptor beta chains were read from a single sample in a study of post-analysis software for immune sequencing data. TCRdb re-derived calls from the PCR reads in MiXCR, one entry per CDR3 protein. The table shows hundreds of thousands of distinct CDR3 sequences, with approximately 60% occurring only once. Specimen: blood. These receptors all stem from a girl aged 2 to 10 with multiple sclerosis. CDR3s include the opening cysteine and the closing phenylalanine or tryptophan. A D gene is named only where the DNA matches it firmly. Size is stated for part of the rows, as once, few or many counts, or as a class when the clone is expanded.

>NA|TRBV3-1|TRBD2|TRBJ2-7
TGTGCCAGCAGCCGGGTATCGGGAGGGGGCTACGAGCAGTACTTC
CASSRVSGGGYEQYF
>few|TRBV20-1|TRBD2|TRBJ2-5
TGCAGTGCTAGTGCAACTAGCGGGAGGGCGGTTAGCAGGGAGACCCAGTACTTC
CSASATSGRAVSRETQYF
>NA|TRBV5-1|TRBD2|TRBJ2-2
TGCGCCAGCGGTGTAGCGGGAGGAATCAGCACCGGGGAGCTGTTTTTT
CASGVAGGISTGELFF
>few|TRBV7-9|TRBD1|TRBJ2-3
TGTGCCAGCAGCTTAGCCCAGGGGGCCACAGATACGCAGTATTTT
CASSLAQGATDTQYF
>NA|TRBV5-1|NA|TRBJ1-5
TGCGCCAGCAGCTTGGTACCAGGCAGCAATCAGCCCCAGCATTTT
CASSLVPGSNQPQHF
>NA|TRBV20-1|TRBD1|TRBJ1-1
TGCAGTGCTGAGCGGGACAGGGTCACTGAAGCTTTCTTT
CSAERDRVTEAFF
>few|TRBV9|NA|TRBJ2-3
TGTGCCAGCAGCGTCGCGGGAAGTTCAGATACGCAGTATTTT
CASSVAGSSDTQYF
>NA|TRBV20-1|NA|TRBJ2-5
TGCAGTGCTAGGAGGGGAGTCCTGGAGACCCAGTACTTC
CSARRGVLETQYF
>NA|TRBV29-1|TRBD1|TRBJ1-5
TGCAGCGTGGGGACAGCCCTAGGACAGCCCCAGCATTTT
CSVGTALGQPQHF
>NA|TRBV7-9|NA|TRBJ1-2
TGTGCCAGCAGCCCGGTTAATGGCTACACCTTC
CASSPVNGYTF
>few|TRBV20-1|TRBD2|TRBJ2-3
TGCAGTGCTACCAGACTAGCGGGAGTGGTAGATACGCAGTATTTT
CSATRLAGVVDTQYF
>NA|TRBV20-1|NA|TRBJ2-7
TGCAGTGCTAGAGATCGTCTGGGGACCTACGAGCAGTACTTC
CSARDRLGTYEQYF
>NA|TRBV5-1|TRBD2|TRBJ2-1
TGCGCCAGCAGCTTGAGTGGACTAGCGGGGGGGCCCGGTGAGCAGTTCTTC
CASSLSGLAGGPGEQFF
>few|TRBV5-1|NA|TRBJ1-1
TGCGCCAGCAGCTTCACGAGGCGGGTGGCTGAAGCTTTCTTT
CASSFTRRVAEAFF
>NA|TRBV4-2|TRBD2|TRBJ2-1
TGTGCCAGCAGCCCACTAGCGGAATACAATGAGCAGTTCTTC
CASSPLAEYNEQFF
>NA|TRBV18|TRBD2|TRBJ2-3
TGTGCCAGCTCACCACCCCTAGGACTAGCGGCCCCCACAGATACGCAGTATTTT
CASSPPLGLAAPTDTQYF
>NA|TRBV5-1|TRBD2|TRBJ2-3
TGCGCCAGCAGTCTCGGGACTAGCAGTATCACAGATACGCAGTATTTT
CASSLGTSSITDTQYF
>NA|TRBV3-1|NA|TRBJ2-6
TGTGCCAGCAGCCAAGTTGTTGGCTCTGGGGCCAACGTCCTGACTTTC
CASSQVVGSGANVLTF
>NA|TRBV12-3/TRBV12-4|TRBD1|TRBJ2-1
TGTGCCAGCAGTTTCTCCGGGACAGGGGTTTTTGTCAATGAGCAGTTCTTC
CASSFSGTGVFVNEQFF
>NA|TRBV20-1|NA|TRBJ1-5
TGCACAGGAGGCAGGGACAGCAATCAGCCCCAGCATTTT
CTGGRDSNQPQHF
>NA|TRBV2|TRBD1|TRBJ2-1
TGTGCCAGCAGAGGGGGCCTGGACTGGGCTGGGAATGAGCAGTTCTTC
CASRGGLDWAGNEQFF
>NA|TRBV10-1|TRBD1|TRBJ2-7
TGCGCCAGCAGCCCCGGGACAGGGGGTCGCGAGCAGTACTTC
CASSPGTGGREQYF
>NA|TRBV10-3|NA|TRBJ2-6
TGTGCCATCAAGGGTTCTGCGGGGGCCAACGTCCTGACTTTC
CAIKGSAGANVLTF
>few|TRBV6-5|NA|TRBJ1-4
TGTGCCAGCAGTTACTCCCAACGGACGGATGAAAAACTGTTTTTT
CASSYSQRTDEKLFF
>few|TRBV11-2|NA|TRBJ1-2
TGTGCCAGCAGCTTAGATCGGTCAGATCACTATGGCTACACCTTC
CASSLDRSDHYGYTF
>NA|TRBV12-3/TRBV12-4|NA|TRBJ2-3
TGTGCCAGCAGTATACTAAGCACAGATACGCAGTATTTT
CASSILSTDTQYF
>NA|TRBV4-2|TRBD2|TRBJ2-1
TGTGCCAGCAGCCCCTGTGTGCTAGCGGGAGGGGACAATGAGCAGTTCTTC
CASSPCVLAGGDNEQFF
>NA|TRBV28|NA|TRBJ1-5
TGTGCCAGCAGTTCCCGGGCCGCCGTTCAGCCCCAGCATTTT
CASSSRAAVQPQHF
>NA|TRBV5-1|NA|TRBJ1-2
TGCGCCAGCAGCGCGATGACAGACAACTATGGCTACACCTTC
CASSAMTDNYGYTF
>NA|TRBV20-1|TRBD1|TRBJ2-5
TGCAGTGCCCCCCCGACAGGGGAAGAGACCCAGTACTTC
CSAPPTGEETQYF
>NA|TRBV6-2/TRBV6-3|TRBD2|TRBJ2-5
TGTGCCAGCAGCCGACTAGCGGGGGTGTACCAAGAGACCCAGTACTTC
CASSRLAGVYQETQYF
>NA|TRBV12-3/TRBV12-4|TRBD1|TRBJ2-1
TGTGCCAGCAGTCGGGACAGGGGGGCAGAAAAGTTCTTC
CASSRDRGAEKFF
>few|TRBV13|TRBD2|TRBJ2-1
TGTGCCAGCAGCCCTCTAGCCGGGAGGGCCTACAATGAGCAGTTCTTC
CASSPLAGRAYNEQFF
>once|TRBV12-5|NA|TRBJ2-1
TGTGCTAGTGGGACCAAACAGTGGAATGAGCAGTTCTTC
CASGTKQWNEQFF
>NA|TRBV20-1|NA|TRBJ1-6
TGCAGTGCTAGAGATCGTGGTCTCGGTTCACCCCTCCACTTT
CSARDRGLGSPLHF
>NA|TRBV6-4|TRBD1|TRBJ2-1
TGTGCCAGCAGTGACTCGATACAGGCGGGACAGGTCTACAATGAGCAGTTCTTC
CASSDSIQAGQVYNEQFF
>NA|TRBV4-1|NA|TRBJ1-1
TGCGCCAGCGCGCAGAGGCGGGACACTGAAGCTTTCTTT
CASAQRRDTEAFF
>NA|TRBV12-3/TRBV12-4|NA|TRBJ2-5
TGTGCCAGCAGTTCGGGACGGGGGACAGAGACCCAGTACTTC
CASSSGRGTETQYF
>once|TRBV7-2|TRBD2|TRBJ2-5
TGTGCCGGCAGCTTAGGTAGCGGGTTGGAGACCCAGTACTTC
CAGSLGSGLETQYF
>NA|TRBV27|NA|TRBJ2-7
TGTGCCAGCAGTTCCTCACAGGGCTACGAGCAGTACTTC
CASSSSQGYEQYF
>once|TRBV20-1|NA|TRBJ2-3
TGCAGTGCTAGCGGGTGGGGGGGCGAAACAGATACGCAGTATTTT
CSASGWGGETDTQYF
>NA|TRBV12-3/TRBV12-4|TRBD1|TRBJ2-1
TGTGCCAGCAGTTTGAGTAGAAGGACAGGGAGTGGCAATGAGCAGTTCTTC
CASSLSRRTGSGNEQFF
>NA|TRBV9|TRBD1|TRBJ2-5
TGTGCCAGCAGCCCACAGGGGAGTTGGGAGACCCAGTACTTC
CASSPQGSWETQYF
>NA|TRBV12-3/TRBV12-4|NA|TRBJ1-6
TGTGCCAGCAGTTACAGGGAATCACCCCTCCACTTT
CASSYRESPLHF
>few|TRBV3-1|NA|TRBJ1-2
TGTGCCAGCAGCCTACCAGGGTCGGAGTATGGCTACACCTTC
CASSLPGSEYGYTF
>few|TRBV5-1|NA|TRBJ1-2
TGCGCCAGCAAGGGCGTGACAGACTATGGCTACACCTTC
CASKGVTDYGYTF
>NA|TRBV10-3|TRBD1|TRBJ2-3
TGTGCCATCAGTGAGTGGGAGACAGGGAATTCAGATACGCAGTATTTT
CAISEWETGNSDTQYF
>NA|TRBV11-2|TRBD2|TRBJ2-2
TGTGCCAGCAGCTTACCTCGGACTAGCGGCGACACCGGGGAGCTGTTTTTT
CASSLPRTSGDTGELFF
>NA|TRBV5-1|NA|TRBJ2-3
TGCGCCAGCAGCTTGGAGTATACGCAGTATTTT
CASSLEYTQYF
>few|TRBV4-1|NA|TRBJ2-1
TGCGCCAGCAGCCAAGAAATCCCAGATAGCGCATTAAATGAGCAGTTCTTC
CASSQEIPDSALNEQFF
>few|TRBV11-2|TRBD2|TRBJ2-1
TGTGCCAGCAGGTCGACCGATGGGACTAGCGGCTTTGAGCAGTTCTTC
CASRSTDGTSGFEQFF
>NA|TRBV5-1|NA|TRBJ1-1
TGCGCCAGCAGCAAGGACAGCCCGAAGACTGAAGCTTTCTTT
CASSKDSPKTEAFF
>NA|TRBV12-5|TRBD2|TRBJ2-3
TGTGCTCCCCGACTAGCGGTTAGCACAGATACGCAGTATTTT
CAPRLAVSTDTQYF
>few|TRBV20-1|NA|TRBJ2-3
TGCAGTGCTGCGAAGGCGTCGGGAGCCACAGATACGCAGTATTTT
CSAAKASGATDTQYF
>NA|TRBV4-3|TRBD1|TRBJ2-1
TGCGCCAGCAGCCACCGGGACAGGGCCGATGAGCAGTTCTTC
CASSHRDRADEQFF
>NA|TRBV12-5|NA|TRBJ1-4
TGTGCTAGTGGTTTTCAACCGAAACCCTCCTCATCACAGGGTTTAAATGAAAAACTGTTTTTT
CASGFQPKPSSSQGLNEKLFF
>few|TRBV27|TRBD1|TRBJ1-6
TGTGCCAGCAGTTTAGCCCAGACAGGGTTGAATTCACCCCTCCACTTT
CASSLAQTGLNSPLHF
>few|TRBV5-1|NA|TRBJ1-2
TGCGCCAGCAGCTTGGAAGACACACTATATAACTATGGCTACACCTTC
CASSLEDTLYNYGYTF